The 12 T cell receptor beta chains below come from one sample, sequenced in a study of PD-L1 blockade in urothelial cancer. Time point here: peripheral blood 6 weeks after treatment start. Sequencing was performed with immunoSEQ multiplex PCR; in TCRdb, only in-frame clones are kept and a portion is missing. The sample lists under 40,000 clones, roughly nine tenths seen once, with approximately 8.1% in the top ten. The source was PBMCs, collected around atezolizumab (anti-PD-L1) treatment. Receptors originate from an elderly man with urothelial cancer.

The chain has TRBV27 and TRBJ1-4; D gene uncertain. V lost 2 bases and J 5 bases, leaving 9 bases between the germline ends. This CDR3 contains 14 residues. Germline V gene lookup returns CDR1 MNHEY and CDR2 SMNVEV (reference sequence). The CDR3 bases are TGTGCCAGCAGTTTAGATCGGGAAAATGAAAAACTGTTTTTT. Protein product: CASSLDRENEKLFF.

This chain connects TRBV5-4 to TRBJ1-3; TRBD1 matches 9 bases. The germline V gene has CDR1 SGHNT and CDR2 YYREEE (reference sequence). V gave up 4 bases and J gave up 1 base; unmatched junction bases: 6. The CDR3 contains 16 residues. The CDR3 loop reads CASSPDRGTSGNTIYF. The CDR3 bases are TGTGCCAGCAGCCCTGACAGGGGGACATCTGGAAACACCATATATTTT.

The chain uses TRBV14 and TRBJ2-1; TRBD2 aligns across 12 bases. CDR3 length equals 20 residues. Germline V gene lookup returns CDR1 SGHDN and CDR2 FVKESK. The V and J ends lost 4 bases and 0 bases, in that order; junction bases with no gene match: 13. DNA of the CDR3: TGTGCCAGCAGCCCCCAAGGAGTCACTAGCGGGAGGACCTCCTACAATGAGCAGTTCTTC. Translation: CASSPQGVTSGRTSYNEQFF.

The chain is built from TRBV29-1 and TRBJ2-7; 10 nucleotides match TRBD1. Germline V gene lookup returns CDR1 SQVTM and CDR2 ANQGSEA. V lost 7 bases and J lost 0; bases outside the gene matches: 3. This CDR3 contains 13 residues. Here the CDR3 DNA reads TGCAGCGCGGGACAGGGGCCCTCCTACGAGCAGTACTTC. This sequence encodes CSAGQGPSYEQYF.

In nucleotides, the CDR3 is TGCGCCTCGGGACTAGCGGGAGGGAACAATGAGCAGTTCTTC. It yields the protein CASGLAGGNNEQFF. The chain recombines TRBV5-1 with TRBJ2-1; 16 nucleotides agree with TRBD2. CDR1 is SGHRS, CDR2 YFSETQ, per germline. This CDR3 contains 14 residues. The V gene end was trimmed by 10 bases and the J gene end by 5 bases; junction bases not matched to a gene: 3. Based on the CDR3 plus reference TRBV5-1 and TRBJ2-1, the full variable domain is KAGVTQTPRYLIKTRGQQVTLSCSPISGHRSVSWYQQTPGQGLQFLFEYFSETQRNKGNFPGRFSGRQFSNSRSEMNVSTLELGDSALYLCASGLAGGNNEQFFGPGTRLTVL.

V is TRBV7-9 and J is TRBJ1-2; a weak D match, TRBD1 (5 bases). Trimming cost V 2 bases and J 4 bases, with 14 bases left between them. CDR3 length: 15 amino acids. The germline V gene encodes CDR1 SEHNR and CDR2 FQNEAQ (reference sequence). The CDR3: CASSLPLTELYGYTF. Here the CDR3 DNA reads TGTGCCAGCAGCTTACCCCTGACAGAGCTCTATGGCTACACCTTC.

The CDR3, as DNA: TGTGCCAGCAAGGTGGGAGCCGGCACCGGGGAGCTGTTTTTT. Encoded protein: CASKVGAGTGELFF. V and J are TRBV6-5 and TRBJ2-2; D is possibly TRBD2 (5 bases). V was clipped by 7 bases and J by 4 bases, with 13 bases between them. Germline V lookup: CDR1 MNHEY, CDR2 SVGAGI. This CDR3 comprises 14 residues.

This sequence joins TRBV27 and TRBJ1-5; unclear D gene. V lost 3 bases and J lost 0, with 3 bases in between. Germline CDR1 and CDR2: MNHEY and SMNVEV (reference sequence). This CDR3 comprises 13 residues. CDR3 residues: CASSFSSNQPQHF. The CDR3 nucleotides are TGTGCCAGCAGTTTCAGTAGCAATCAGCCCCAGCATTTT.

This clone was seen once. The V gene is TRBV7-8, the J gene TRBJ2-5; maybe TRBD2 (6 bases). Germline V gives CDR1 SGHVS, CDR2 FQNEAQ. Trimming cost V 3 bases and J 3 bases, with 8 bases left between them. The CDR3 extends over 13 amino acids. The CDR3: CASSLGLKETQYF. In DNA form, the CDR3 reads TGTGCCAGCAGCTTGGGACTTAAAGAGACCCAGTACTTC.

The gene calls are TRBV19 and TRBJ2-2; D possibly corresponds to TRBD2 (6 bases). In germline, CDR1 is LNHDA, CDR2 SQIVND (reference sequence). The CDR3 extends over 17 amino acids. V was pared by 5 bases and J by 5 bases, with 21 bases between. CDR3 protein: CASSRNGAGSTTGELFF. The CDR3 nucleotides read TGTGCCAGTAGTCGGAACGGGGCGGGAAGTACGACCGGGGAGCTGTTTTTT. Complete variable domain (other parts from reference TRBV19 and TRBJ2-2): DGGITQSPKYLFRKEGQNVTLSCEQNLNHDAMYWYRQDPGQGLRLIYYSQIVNDFQKGDIAEGYSVSREKKESFPLTVTSAQKNPTAFYLCASSRNGAGSTTGELFFGEGSRLTVL.

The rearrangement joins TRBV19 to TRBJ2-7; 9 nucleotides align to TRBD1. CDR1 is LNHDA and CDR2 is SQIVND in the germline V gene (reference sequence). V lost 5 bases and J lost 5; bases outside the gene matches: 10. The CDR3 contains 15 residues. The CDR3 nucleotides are TGTGCCAGTAGTTCCACCGGGACAGGGTTAAACGAGCAGTACTTC. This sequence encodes CASSSTGTGLNEQYF.

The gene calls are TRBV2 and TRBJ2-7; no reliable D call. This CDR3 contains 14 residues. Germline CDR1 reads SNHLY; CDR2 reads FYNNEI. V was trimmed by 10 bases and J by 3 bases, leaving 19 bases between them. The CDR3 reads CATQRTDLIYEQYF. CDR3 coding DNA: TGTGCCACCCAACGAACTGACTTAATCTACGAGCAGTACTTC.